Described below is a single TCR beta chain sequence and its context. CDR3 length: 14 amino acids. Germline lookup yields CDR1 KGHSH and CDR2 LQKENI. Trimming cost V 3 bases and J 5 bases, with 14 bases left between them. This sample stems from a study of blood T cell repertoires in COVID-19. Study-wide background: Sample material is recorded as cDNA or gDNA derived from T cells, B-cell-depleted T cells, or PBMCs.

The table came from immunoSEQ multiplex PCR; TCRdb's copy has only in-frame clones and leaves some out. The sample lists about 80,000 clones; approximately 82% were seen once. The chain combines TRBV18 with TRBJ2-7; a possible D gene is TRBD2 (6 bases). Input material: peripheral blood. This receptor was obtained from a woman aged 70-85 years with acute or convalescent COVID-19. CDR3 sequence (DNA): TGTGCCAGCTCACCCGCCGCTAGCGTCAACGAGCAGTACTTC. Translated, it gives CASSPAASVNEQYF. Combining the CDR3 with reference TRBV18 and TRBJ2-7 gives the whole variable domain NAGVMQNPRHLVRRRGQEARLRCSPMKGHSHVYWYRQLPEEGLKFMVYLQKENIIDESGMPKERFSAEFPKEGPSILRIQQVVRGDSAAYFCASSPAASVNEQYFGPGTRLTVT.